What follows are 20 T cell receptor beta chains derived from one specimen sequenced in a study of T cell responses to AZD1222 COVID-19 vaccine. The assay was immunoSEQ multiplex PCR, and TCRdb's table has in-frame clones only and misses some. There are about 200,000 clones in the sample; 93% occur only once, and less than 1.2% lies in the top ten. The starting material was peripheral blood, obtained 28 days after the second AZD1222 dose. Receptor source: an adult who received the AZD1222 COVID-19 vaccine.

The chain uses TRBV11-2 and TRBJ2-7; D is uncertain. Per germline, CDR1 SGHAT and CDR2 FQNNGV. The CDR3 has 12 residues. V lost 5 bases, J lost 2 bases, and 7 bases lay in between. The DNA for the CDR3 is TGTGCCAGCAGCCCCACAGCCTACGAGCAGTACTTC. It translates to CASSPTAYEQYF.

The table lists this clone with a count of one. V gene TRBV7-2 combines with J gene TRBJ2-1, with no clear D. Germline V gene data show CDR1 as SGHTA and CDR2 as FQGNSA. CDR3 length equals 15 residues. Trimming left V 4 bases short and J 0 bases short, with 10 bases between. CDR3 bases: TGTGCCAGCAGCTCTTTGCGTTACTCCTACAATGAGCAGTTCTTC. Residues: CASSSLRYSYNEQFF.

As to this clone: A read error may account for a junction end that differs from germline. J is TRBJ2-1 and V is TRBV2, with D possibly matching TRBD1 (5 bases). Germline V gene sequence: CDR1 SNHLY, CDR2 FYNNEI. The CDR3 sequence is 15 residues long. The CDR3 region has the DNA TGTGCCAGCAGCGAAGGGCAGGGCGGATACAATGAGCAGTTCTTC. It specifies CASSEGQGGYNEQFF.

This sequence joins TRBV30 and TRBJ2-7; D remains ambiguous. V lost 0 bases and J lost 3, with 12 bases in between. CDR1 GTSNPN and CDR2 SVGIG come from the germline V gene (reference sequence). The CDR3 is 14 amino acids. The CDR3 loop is CAWSVGRPLYEQYF. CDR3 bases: TGTGCCTGGAGTGTTGGGCGTCCGCTCTACGAGCAGTACTTC. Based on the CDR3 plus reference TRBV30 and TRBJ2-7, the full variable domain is SQTIHQWPATLVQPVGSPLSLECTVEGTSNPNLYWYRQAAGRGLQLLFYSVGIGQISSEVPQNLSASRPQDRQFILSSKKLLLSDSGFYLCAWSVGRPLYEQYFGPGTRLTVT.

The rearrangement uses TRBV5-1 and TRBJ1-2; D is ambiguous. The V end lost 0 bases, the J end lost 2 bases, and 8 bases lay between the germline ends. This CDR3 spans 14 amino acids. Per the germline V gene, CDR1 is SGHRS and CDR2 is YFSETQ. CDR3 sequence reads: CASSLEGRNYGYTF. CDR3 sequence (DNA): TGCGCCAGCAGCTTGGAAGGTCGGAACTATGGCTACACCTTC.

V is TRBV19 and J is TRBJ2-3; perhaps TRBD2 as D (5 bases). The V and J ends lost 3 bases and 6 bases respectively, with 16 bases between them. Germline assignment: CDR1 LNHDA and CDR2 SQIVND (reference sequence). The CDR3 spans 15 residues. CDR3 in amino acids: CASSMEASRADTQYF. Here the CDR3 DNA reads TGTGCCAGTAGTATGGAGGCTAGTAGGGCCGATACGCAGTATTTT.

CDR3 coding DNA: TGTGCCAGCAGTCGGGCGGCCCTGAACACTGAAGCTTTCTTT. Translation: CASSRAALNTEAFF. The chain joins TRBV3-1 (or the pseudogene TRBV3-2) to TRBJ1-1, with no clear D. CDR1 LGHDT and CDR2 YNNKEL come from the germline V gene (reference sequence). V was pared by 6 bases and J by 0 bases, with 11 bases between. This CDR3 is built from 14 residues.

The DNA for the CDR3 is TGTGCCAGCTCACCCCAGGGTTCGCCAGATACGCAGTATTTT. This encodes CASSPQGSPDTQYF. The V gene is TRBV18, the J gene TRBJ2-3; perhaps TRBD1 as D (5 bases). The germline V gene has CDR1 KGHSH and CDR2 LQKENI. CDR3 length: 14 amino acids. Between the trimmed V and J ends, which lost 3 bases and 4 bases, there was a span of 11 bases.

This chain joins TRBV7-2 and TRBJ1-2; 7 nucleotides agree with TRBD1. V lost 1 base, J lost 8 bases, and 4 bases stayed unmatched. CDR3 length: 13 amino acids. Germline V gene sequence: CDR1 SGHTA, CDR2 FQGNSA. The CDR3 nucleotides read TGTGCCAGCAGCTTAGGACAGGGTGCCGGCTACACCTTC. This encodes CASSLGQGAGYTF.

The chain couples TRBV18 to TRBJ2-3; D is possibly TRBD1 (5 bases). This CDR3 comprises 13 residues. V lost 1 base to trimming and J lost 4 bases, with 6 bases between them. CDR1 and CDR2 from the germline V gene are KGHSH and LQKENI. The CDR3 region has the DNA TGTGCCAGCTCACCACAGGGGTCAGATACGCAGTATTTT. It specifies CASSPQGSDTQYF.

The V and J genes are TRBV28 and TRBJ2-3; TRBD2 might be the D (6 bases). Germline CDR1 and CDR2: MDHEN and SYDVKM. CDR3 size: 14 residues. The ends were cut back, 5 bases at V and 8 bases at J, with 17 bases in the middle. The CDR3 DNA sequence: TGTGCCAGCAGTCCGGGGGACCGCGTCGTTACGCAGTATTTT. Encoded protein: CASSPGDRVVTQYF.

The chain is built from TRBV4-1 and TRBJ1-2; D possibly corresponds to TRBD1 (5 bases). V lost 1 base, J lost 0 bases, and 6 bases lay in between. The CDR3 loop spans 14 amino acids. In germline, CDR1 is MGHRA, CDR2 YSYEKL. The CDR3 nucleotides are TGCGCCAGCAGCCAAGGGGGGGCTAACTATGGCTACACCTTC. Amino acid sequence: CASSQGGANYGYTF.

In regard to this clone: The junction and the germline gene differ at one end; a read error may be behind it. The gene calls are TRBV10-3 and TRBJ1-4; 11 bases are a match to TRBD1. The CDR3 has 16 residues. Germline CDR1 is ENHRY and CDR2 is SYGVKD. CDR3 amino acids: CAISESGTGGNEKLFF. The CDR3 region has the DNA TGTGCCATCAGCGAGTCTGGGACAGGGGGAAATGAAAAACTGTTTTTT.

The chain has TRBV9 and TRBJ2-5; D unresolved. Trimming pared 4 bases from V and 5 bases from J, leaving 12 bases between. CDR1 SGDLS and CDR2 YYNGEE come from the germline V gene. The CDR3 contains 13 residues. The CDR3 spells CASSRTIGETQYF. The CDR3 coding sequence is TGTGCCAGCAGCAGGACGATTGGGGAGACCCAGTACTTC. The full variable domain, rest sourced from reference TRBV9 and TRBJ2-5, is DSGVTQTPKHLITATGQRVTLRCSPRSGDLSVYWYQQSLDQGLQFLIQYYNGEERAKGNILERFSAQQFPDLHSELNLSSLELGDSALYFCASSRTIGETQYFGPGTRLLVL.

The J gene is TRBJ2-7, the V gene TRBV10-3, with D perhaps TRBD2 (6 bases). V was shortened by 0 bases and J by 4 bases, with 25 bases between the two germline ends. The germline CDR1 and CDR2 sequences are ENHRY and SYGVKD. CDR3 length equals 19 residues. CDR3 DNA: TGTGCCATCAGTGAGTCGGGGGAGGATCTCCGTGTGTTTGCGTACGAGCAGTACTTC. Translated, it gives CAISESGEDLRVFAYEQYF.

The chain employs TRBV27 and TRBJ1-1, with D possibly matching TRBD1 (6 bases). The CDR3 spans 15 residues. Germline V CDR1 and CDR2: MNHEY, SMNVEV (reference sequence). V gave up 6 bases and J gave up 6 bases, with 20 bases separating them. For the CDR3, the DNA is TGTGCCAGCAGGGGGTACCGGGGGCCGGTGGCTGAAGCTTTCTTT. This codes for CASRGYRGPVAEAFF.

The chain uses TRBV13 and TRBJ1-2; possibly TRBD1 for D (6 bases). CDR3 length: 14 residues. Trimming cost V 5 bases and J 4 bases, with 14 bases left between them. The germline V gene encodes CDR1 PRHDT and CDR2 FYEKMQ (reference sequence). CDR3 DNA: TGTGCCAGCAGCCCACAAGGGGGATCCTATGGCTACACCTTC. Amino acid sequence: CASSPQGGSYGYTF.

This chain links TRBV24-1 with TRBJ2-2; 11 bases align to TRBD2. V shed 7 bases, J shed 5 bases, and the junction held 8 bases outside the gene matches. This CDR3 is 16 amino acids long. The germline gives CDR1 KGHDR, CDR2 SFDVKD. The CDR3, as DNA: TGTGCCACCAGACCCCTTAGCGGGGGGGCGACCGGGGAGCTGTTTTTT. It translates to CATRPLSGGATGELFF.

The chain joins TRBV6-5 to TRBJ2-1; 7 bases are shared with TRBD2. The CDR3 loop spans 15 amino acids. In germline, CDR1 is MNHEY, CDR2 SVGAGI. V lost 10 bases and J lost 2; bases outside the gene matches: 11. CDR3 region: CATAPTAGPYNEQFF. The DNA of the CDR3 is TGTGCCACCGCCCCAACAGCGGGGCCCTACAATGAGCAGTTCTTC.

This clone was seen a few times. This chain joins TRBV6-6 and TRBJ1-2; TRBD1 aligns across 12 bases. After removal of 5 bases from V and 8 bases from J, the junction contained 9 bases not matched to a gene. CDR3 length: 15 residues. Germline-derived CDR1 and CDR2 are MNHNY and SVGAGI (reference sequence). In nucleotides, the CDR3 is TGTGCCAGCAGTAGAGGGGGACAGGGGGCTTACGGCTACACCTTC. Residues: CASSRGGQGAYGYTF.